Listed here are 2 T cell receptor beta chains from one sample, sequenced in a study of OX40 agonist ivuxolimab in advanced cancers. The table came from immunoSEQ multiplex PCR; TCRdb's copy has only in-frame clones and leaves some out. The table shows about 70,000 clones, with around 83% occurring only once. This specimen consisted of CD4+ or CD8+ T cells sorted from blood, obtained in a trial of the OX40 agonist ivuxolimab. The receptors here all came from an adult with an advanced solid tumor such as melanoma, head and neck, liver or kidney cancer.

This clone was seen more than once but under ten times. The rearrangement joins TRBV4-1 to TRBJ2-3; D not resolved. The CDR3 consists of 15 residues. Trimming removed 2 bases from V and 3 bases from J, with 12 bases in between. From germline, CDR1 is MGHRA and CDR2 YSYEKL. Here the CDR3 DNA reads TGCGCCAGCAGCCAACTAGTGCAGAAGACAGATACGCAGTATTTT. Amino acid sequence: CASSQLVQKTDTQYF.

The chain uses TRBV10-3 and TRBJ2-3, with TRBD2 identical over 8 bases. There are 14 residues in the CDR3. V was pared by 5 bases and J by 4 bases, with 5 bases of the junction left unmatched. The germline V gene encodes CDR1 ENHRY and CDR2 SYGVKD. CDR3 sequence reads: CAISQRERSDTQYF. CDR3 bases: TGTGCCATCAGTCAGCGGGAGAGATCAGATACGCAGTATTTT.